The clone carrying this TCR beta chain came up a few times. Its antigen remains unknown. CDR3 size: 18 residues. V trimming: 1 base; J trimming: 8 bases; junction bases outside the gene matches: 15. The people who gave samples were healthy Caucasians from Russia, aged roughly 6 to 100. Investigators took approximately 9.4 milliliters of peripheral blood from every donor. Using a J-beta primer mix together with a sample-barcoded 5' primer, a second PCR was run for about 6 to 11 cycles. A 12-random-nucleotide template-switch adaptor tagged each cDNA molecule. TCRdb passed the 5' RACE reads through MiXCR, listing each CDR3 protein once. This table has some 1.4 million distinct CDR3 sequences, roughly 40% appearing once. The sample is drawn from a study of blood T cells in healthy people across ages. Whole-study results and caveats: Age advanced and TCR beta diversity per million T cells fell, roughly linearly.

The receptor comes from a woman between 18 and 29 years old in good health. The chain couples TRBV12-3 or TRBV12-4 to TRBJ2-1; the match to TRBD2 covers 9 bases. Sequencing used blood. The CDR3 protein is CASSLGIGSGGRFDEQFF. In nucleotides, the CDR3 is TGTGCCAGCAGTTTAGGTATCGGGAGCGGGGGGAGATTCGATGAGCAGTTCTTC.